Each of the 9 T cell receptor beta chains below was sequenced from the same sample in a study of T cells after yellow fever vaccination. From the 5' RACE reads, TCRdb called clonotypes with MiXCR, one entry per CDR3 protein. There are about 140,000 distinct CDR3 sequences in the sample; under 8% occur only once, and under 0.7% lies in the top ten. Source: CD4+ T cells sorted from PBMCs, taken 10 days after the yellow fever booster vaccination. Every receptor here comes from a man aged 25-45 years who received the YFV17D yellow fever vaccine.

This clonotype showed up many times. The rearrangement links TRBV15 to TRBJ2-3; D unresolved. Germline values: CDR1 LNHNV, CDR2 YYDKDF (reference sequence). The CDR3 covers 15 residues. V lost 0 bases, J lost 2 bases, and 9 bases lay in between. The CDR3 region has the DNA TGTGCCACCAGCAGAGATCGGAGATACACAGATACGCAGTATTTT. Amino acid sequence: CATSRDRRYTDTQYF.

This rearrangement joins TRBV20-1 to TRBJ1-1; possibly TRBD1 for D (6 bases). Trimming took off 4 bases at V and 4 bases at J, with 16 bases between the two ends. CDR3 length: 14 amino acids. Germline V gene lookup returns CDR1 DFQATT and CDR2 SNEGSKA (reference sequence). CDR3 in amino acids: CSAIFGGRRTEAFF. The CDR3 DNA reads as TGCAGTGCTATCTTTGGGGGCCGGCGCACTGAAGCTTTCTTT.

This clonotype occurred a few times. V and J are TRBV5-1 and TRBJ2-5; 7 positions agree with TRBD1. The CDR3 runs 15 residues. The junction had 3 bases not matched to a gene; V was cut back by 1 base and J by 0 bases. CDR1 SGHRS and CDR2 YFSETQ come from the germline V gene. The CDR3 spells CASSLWDSDQETQYF. CDR3 bases: TGCGCCAGCAGCTTGTGGGACAGCGACCAAGAGACCCAGTACTTC.

This clonotype was detected many times. The CDR3 nucleotides read TGTGCCAGCAGCTTACGATTAGTTTCGCCAGCCGGGGAGCTGTTTTTT. Translating gives CASSLRLVSPAGELFF. The chain combines TRBV7-2 with TRBJ2-2; D is unresolved. Germline V gene sequence: CDR1 SGHTA, CDR2 FQGNSA. This CDR3 has 16 amino acids. V was cut by 2 bases and J by 6 bases, with 16 bases left in between.

The chain uses TRBV6-1 and TRBJ2-6; D may be TRBD1 or TRBD2 (5 bases each). The CDR3 is made up of 16 amino acids. Trimming stripped 6 bases from V and 0 bases from J, with 12 bases between. CDR1 is MNHNS, CDR2 SASEGT, per germline. The CDR3 spells CASRMGPYSGANVLTF. Here the CDR3 DNA reads TGTGCCAGCAGGATGGGACCGTACTCTGGGGCCAACGTCCTGACTTTC.

The genes are TRBV7-3 and TRBJ2-3, with 7 bases lining up with TRBD1. J lost 4 bases, V lost 5 bases, and 9 bases had no gene match. The CDR3 extends over 15 amino acids. Germline V gene sequence: CDR1 SGHTA, CDR2 FQGTGA. This CDR3 reads CASSVGQSTSDTQYF. The CDR3 DNA follows: TGTGCCAGCAGCGTGGGACAGTCGACGTCAGATACGCAGTATTTT.

This chain joins TRBV5-1 and TRBJ2-2; 9 bases fit TRBD2. This CDR3 spans 15 amino acids. CDR1 SGHRS and CDR2 YFSETQ come from the germline V gene. V lost 0 bases, J lost 7 bases, and 4 bases stayed unmatched. This CDR3 reads CASSLAFSGSGELFF. CDR3 bases: TGCGCCAGCAGCTTGGCCTTTAGCGGGAGCGGGGAGCTGTTTTTT.

This clonotype showed up many times. The V call is TRBV21-1, the J call TRBJ1-6. TRBV21-1 is a listed pseudogene. The CDR3 covers 16 residues. CDR3 sequence reads: CASSKIQTCLHSPLHF. CDR3 in DNA: TGTGCCAGCAGCAAAATCCAAACTTGCCTTCATTCACCCCTCCACTTT.

The V gene is TRBV30, the J gene TRBJ1-5; no clear D gene. CDR3 size: 17 residues. Per the germline V gene, CDR1 is GTSNPN and CDR2 is SVGIG (reference sequence). The germline V and J ends were trimmed by 0 bases and 2 bases, with 17 bases remaining between them. CDR3 nucleotides: TGTGCCTGGAGTGTATATTGGACCGGTCGTGGCAATCAGCCCCAGCATTTT. Its protein product is CAWSVYWTGRGNQPQHF.